This TCR beta chain came from a study of blood T cell repertoires in COVID-19. Study overall: COVID-19 samples, acute and convalescent, were from the United States, Italy and Spain. In each case, the material was cDNA or gDNA derived from T cells, B-cell-depleted T cells, or PBMCs.

Original processing notes: Amplifying reference gene primers gave estimates of nucleated cell counts. The method was immunoSEQ multiplex PCR; TCRdb's version includes in-frame clones alone and lacks a portion of them. From that table come the V and J calls and clone size; the DNA was used to work out D and trimming. This table has 130,000 or so clones, roughly 80% appearing once. With 5 bases removed from V and 1 base from J, the gap between germline ends came to 14 bases. Germline V gene lookup returns CDR1 SGHTA and CDR2 FQGTGA. The CDR3 spans 15 residues. Material for sequencing was peripheral blood. This chain links TRBV7-3 with TRBJ2-5; tentatively, D is TRBD1 (6 bases). The receptor comes from a human donor in a cohort sampled during active COVID-19. CDR3 DNA sequence: TGTGCCAGCAGCACCCTACAGGGTCCCCAAGAGACCCAGTACTTC. This encodes CASSTLQGPQETQYF.